The rows below give T cell receptor beta chains drawn from one sample of a study of T cells after yellow fever vaccination. TCRdb ran MiXCR on the 5' RACE reads and lists one entry per CDR3 protein. The repertoire holds 200,000 to 250,000 distinct CDR3 sequences, less than 9% seen once, with approximately 0.87% in the top ten. This specimen was CD4+ T cells sorted from PBMCs, taken 15 days after the yellow fever booster vaccination. The source of these receptors is a man aged 30 to 45 who received the YFV17D yellow fever vaccine. CDR3s include the opening cysteine and the closing phenylalanine or tryptophan. The order of the fields is clone size, J gene, D gene, V gene, CDR3 DNA, CDR3 protein. D genes are given only for firm matches. Clone size is given for some rows only: seen once, a few or many times, or a class if the clone is expanded.

size: few; J: TRBJ2-7; D: TRBD2; V: TRBV7-9; DNA: TGTGCCAGCAGCCCTAGCGGGCGACTTAAAAGCGAGCAGTACTTC; CDR3: CASSPSGRLKSEQYF
size: few; J: TRBJ1-5; D: .; V: TRBV12-3/TRBV12-4; DNA: TGTGCCAGCAGTTTGATGGGAGGGGCTACTGACCAGCATTTT; CDR3: CASSLMGGATDQHF
size: many; J: TRBJ2-4; D: .; V: TRBV6-2/TRBV6-3; DNA: TGTGCCAGCAGTTATGGGAAAAACATTCAGTACTTC; CDR3: CASSYGKNIQYF
size: .; J: TRBJ2-4; D: TRBD1; V: TRBV20-1; DNA: TGCAGTGCTAGAGATGGGGTGACAGGGATAGTAAACATTCAGTACTTC; CDR3: CSARDGVTGIVNIQYF
size: many; J: TRBJ2-1; D: .; V: TRBV28; DNA: TGTGCCAGCAGTTTAGGCGTGTCCTACAATGAGCAGTTCTTC; CDR3: CASSLGVSYNEQFF
size: .; J: TRBJ2-3; D: .; V: TRBV7-2; DNA: TGTGCCACTCCGGGGGCAGATACGCAGTATTTT; CDR3: CATPGADTQYF
size: .; J: TRBJ1-5; D: .; V: TRBV11-2; DNA: TGTGCCAGCAGCCGTACTCTCACAGGCCCCCAGCATTTT; CDR3: CASSRTLTGPQHF
size: many; J: TRBJ1-2; D: .; V: TRBV29-1; DNA: TGCAGCGTTGTAGGTCACCCTGGCTACACCTTC; CDR3: CSVVGHPGYTF
size: .; J: TRBJ2-2; D: TRBD1; V: TRBV7-2; DNA: TGTGCCAGCAGCCTGCTGGGACAGGGGAACGGGGAGCTGTTTTTT; CDR3: CASSLLGQGNGELFF
size: few; J: TRBJ2-7; D: .; V: TRBV5-1; DNA: TGCGCCAGCAGCTCGGATCACAGCGGACCCTACGAGCAGTACTTC; CDR3: CASSSDHSGPYEQYF